These 32 T cell receptor beta chains were sequenced from one sample in a study of post-analysis software for immune sequencing data. Regarding the study as a whole: Patients used about 5 TRBV segments, including TRBV5-6, TRBV5-1 and TRBV20-1, more often than controls.

Each TCR beta cDNA library carried unique molecular identifiers. One entry per CDR3 protein results from TCRdb running MiXCR on the PCR reads. This repertoire shows hundreds of thousands of distinct CDR3 sequences, 30% found once; its top ten account for about 0.5%. Their specific antigens are unknown. Input material: blood. These receptors originate from a girl between 5 and 17 years old with multiple sclerosis.

At least ten counts were recorded for this clonotype. The chain combines TRBV5-1 with TRBJ2-5; TRBD2 is a possible D gene (6 bases). The CDR3 totals 14 residues. CDR1 and CDR2 (germline): SGHRS, YFSETQ. With 0 bases removed from V and 5 bases from J, the gap between germline ends came to 11 bases. The CDR3 protein is CASSLEAGRETQYF. The DNA of the CDR3 is TGCGCCAGCAGCTTGGAGGCGGGGAGGGAGACCCAGTACTTC.

For this clonotype: A read error is possible here, since a much larger clone lies one base away. The V and J genes are TRBV29-1 and TRBJ2-4; D perhaps matches TRBD1 (6 bases). The CDR3 extends over 13 amino acids. CDR1 and CDR2 from the germline V gene are SQVTM and ANQGSEA. The ends were cut back, 2 bases at V and 8 bases at J, with 13 bases in the middle. The CDR3 nucleotides read TGCAGCGTTGAAATCAGGTACAGGGACATTCAGTACTTC. Amino acid sequence: CSVEIRYRDIQYF.

The chain uses TRBV7-2 and TRBJ2-3; D call uncertain. This CDR3 spans 15 amino acids. V was cut by 1 base and J by 14 bases, with 22 bases left in between. CDR1 is SGHTA and CDR2 is FQGNSA in the germline V gene. The CDR3 coding sequence is TGTGCCAGCAGCTTAGATCGGGCGAATCATGAAAAACTGTATTTT. Translating gives CASSLDRANHEKLYF.

The CDR3 nucleotides read TGCAGTGCTAGAGATGAGTCCGGACAGGGTGGTGGCTACACCTTC. Its translation: CSARDESGQGGGYTF. V and J are TRBV20-1 and TRBJ1-2; 8 bases line up with TRBD1. J was trimmed by 7 bases and V by 0 bases; bases with no gene match: 10. The CDR3 sequence is 15 residues long. Germline CDR1 DFQATT, CDR2 SNEGSKA (reference sequence).

This clonotype turned up a few times. The chain combines TRBV20-1 with TRBJ2-3; TRBD2 matches at 9 bases. CDR1 and CDR2 (germline): DFQATT, SNEGSKA (reference sequence). V gave up 0 bases and J gave up 5 bases; unmatched junction bases: 12. CDR3 size: 17 residues. CDR3: CSARDYAGGRRGDTQYF. DNA of the CDR3: TGCAGTGCTAGAGATTATGCGGGGGGGCGTCGTGGAGATACGCAGTATTTT.

J is TRBJ1-1 and V is TRBV3-1, with 7 bases fitting TRBD1. The ends lost 5 bases at V and 1 base at J; junction bases unmatched: 10. The CDR3 loop spans 16 amino acids. Germline V gives CDR1 LGHDT, CDR2 YNNKEL (reference sequence). DNA of the CDR3: TGTGCCAGCAGCGAGCGACAGGGCTTAGGGAACACTGAAGCTTTCTTT. As protein: CASSERQGLGNTEAFF.

The rearrangement joins TRBV10-1 to TRBJ2-3; D not resolved. CDR1 and CDR2 from the germline V gene are WNHNN and SYGVQD (reference sequence). The V end lost 0 bases, the J end lost 7 bases, and 8 bases lay between the germline ends. The CDR3 is made up of 13 amino acids. CDR3 in amino acids: CASSESPGYTQYF. CDR3 DNA: TGCGCCAGCAGTGAGTCTCCGGGTTATACGCAGTATTTT.

V usage is TRBV5-1 and J usage is TRBJ1-1; tentative D call: TRBD1 (6 bases). Trimming took off 7 bases at V and 1 base at J, with 17 bases between the two ends. The germline V gene encodes CDR1 SGHRS and CDR2 YFSETQ. There are 15 residues in the CDR3. The CDR3 loop is CASQRGGLRNTEAFF. Written as DNA, the CDR3 is TGCGCCAGCCAAAGGGGGGGACTCAGGAACACTGAAGCTTTCTTT. The full variable domain, with the rest looked up from reference TRBV5-1 and TRBJ1-1, is KAGVTQTPRYLIKTRGQQVTLSCSPISGHRSVSWYQQTPGQGLQFLFEYFSETQRNKGNFPGRFSGRQFSNSRSEMNVSTLELGDSALYLCASQRGGLRNTEAFFGQGTRLTVV.

Turning to this clonotype: This clone may be a read error of a much larger clone one base away. The chain has TRBV6-6 and TRBJ2-5; D not resolved. The V end lost 4 bases, the J end lost 1 base, and 10 bases lay between the germline ends. The V gene's germline CDR1 is MNHNY and CDR2 SVGAGI (reference sequence). This CDR3 is built from 14 residues. Here the CDR3 reads CASSCPGSQETQYF. The CDR3 DNA reads TGTGCCAGCAGTTGCCCCGGCAGCCAAGAGACCCAGTACTTC.

The CDR3 sequence: CASGYGELFF. For the CDR3, the DNA is TGTGCCAGTGGATATGGGGAGCTGTTTTTT. V and J are TRBV27 and TRBJ2-2; D uncertain. Germline values: CDR1 MNHEY, CDR2 SMNVEV (reference sequence). The CDR3 has 10 amino acids. Trimming removed 9 bases at V and 8 bases at J, with 7 bases between.

This clonotype was observed a handful of times. The genes are TRBV6-5 and TRBJ2-3, with D perhaps TRBD1 (5 bases). Trimming removed 2 bases from V and 2 bases from J, with 11 bases in between. In germline, CDR1 is MNHEY, CDR2 SVGAGI. The CDR3 is 15 residues long. In nucleotides, the CDR3 is TGTGCCAGCAGTTACAGGGGATTCACCACAGATACGCAGTATTTT. Its translation is CASSYRGFTTDTQYF.

This clonotype was observed a handful of times. The chain couples TRBV6-5 to TRBJ1-5, with D perhaps TRBD1 (5 bases). V shed 4 bases and J shed 9 bases, with 13 bases lying between them. The CDR3 sequence is 13 residues long. CDR1 MNHEY and CDR2 SVGAGI come from the germline V gene. The chain's CDR3 is CASSSGEAGPQHF. The CDR3 coding sequence is TGTGCCAGCAGTTCGGGGGAGGCAGGGCCCCAGCATTTT.

This rearrangement joins TRBV4-3 to TRBJ2-4; D is unclear. From germline, CDR1 is LGHNA and CDR2 YSLEER. The CDR3 contains 16 residues. Trimming pared 0 bases from V and 1 base from J, leaving 10 bases between. The CDR3 region is CASSQDRMGAKNIQYF. CDR3 bases: TGCGCCAGCAGCCAAGATCGGATGGGGGCCAAAAACATTCAGTACTTC.

V usage is TRBV19 and J usage is TRBJ1-1; D is unclear. This CDR3 comprises 16 residues. The ends were cut back, 2 bases at V and 0 bases at J, with 13 bases in the middle. CDR1 is LNHDA, CDR2 SQIVND, per germline (reference sequence). CDR3 protein: CASSIPAGGLNTEAFF. For the CDR3, the DNA is TGTGCCAGTAGTATACCCGCGGGAGGATTGAACACTGAAGCTTTCTTT.

A word on this clonotype: The junction does not match germline at one end; this may be a read error. The chain links TRBV9 to TRBJ2-1; D is uncertain. The CDR3 has 13 residues. Germline CDR1 and CDR2: SGDLS and YYNGEE. CDR3 residues: CASSASTGNGQFF. For the CDR3, the DNA is TGTGCCAGCAGCGCCTCCACTGGGAATGGGCAGTTCTTC. Drawing the rest from reference TRBV9 and TRBJ2-1, the complete variable domain is DSGVTQTPKHLITATGQRVTLRCSPRSGDLSVYWYQQSLDQGLQFLIQYYNGEERAKGNILERFSAQQFPDLHSELNLSSLELGDSALYFCASSASTGNGQFFGPGTRLTVL.

With respect to this clonotype: One end of the junction varies from germline; a read error may be responsible. The V call is TRBV18, the J call TRBJ2-7, with a tentative D call TRBD1 (5 bases). CDR3 length: 15 amino acids. CDR1 KGHSH and CDR2 LQKENI come from the germline V gene. CDR3 sequence (DNA): TGTGCCAGCCCACCAGGGTCAGGCAGCTCCTACGAGCAGTACTTC. Translation: CASPPGSGSSYEQYF.

This clonotype came up a few times. The CDR3 is CASRIPRSGETQYF. In DNA, the CDR3 is TGTGCCAGCAGAATTCCTCGGTCAGGAGAGACCCAGTACTTC. The genes are TRBV6-1 and TRBJ2-5; unclear D gene. V was shortened by 6 bases and J by 4 bases, with 15 bases between the two germline ends. Per germline, CDR1 MNHNS and CDR2 SASEGT. The CDR3 sequence is 14 residues long.

Only a few counts were recorded for this clonotype. The chain has TRBV20-1 and TRBJ2-1, with 11 bases that match TRBD2. The V and J ends lost 5 bases and 7 bases, in that order; junction bases with no gene match: 1. The CDR3 spans 12 residues. Germline CDR1 and CDR2: DFQATT and SNEGSKA (reference sequence). The DNA for the CDR3 is TGCAGTGCTCGGACTAGCGGGAATGAGCAGTTCTTC. Its translation: CSARTSGNEQFF.

V usage is TRBV15 and J usage is TRBJ2-7, with 7 bases matching TRBD2. This CDR3 has 16 residues. V lost 1 base to trimming and J lost 5 bases; unmatched junction nucleotides: 11. Looked up from germline, CDR1 is LNHNV and CDR2 is YYDKDF (reference sequence). CDR3 bases: TGTGCCACCAGCAGAGGTGTCCGGGCGGGAGCCGACGAGCAGTACTTC. Its translation: CATSRGVRAGADEQYF. The entire variable domain, with the rest obtained from reference TRBV15 and TRBJ2-7, is as follows: DAMVIQNPRYQVTQFGKPVTLSCSQTLNHNVMYWYQQKSSQAPKLLFHYYDKDFNNEADTPDNFQSRRPNTSFCFLDIRSPGLGDTAMYLCATSRGVRAGADEQYFGPGTRLTVT.

This clonotype was seen a few times. The chain recombines TRBV20-1 with TRBJ1-1; 7 nucleotides align to TRBD1. Germline values: CDR1 DFQATT, CDR2 SNEGSKA (reference sequence). V was clipped by 3 bases and J by 1 base; unmatched bases: 2. The CDR3 contains 13 residues. The CDR3 DNA reads as TGCAGTGCTAGTAGACAGGGGAACACTGAAGCTTTCTTT. Translation: CSASRQGNTEAFF.

This clonotype was observed a handful of times. The rearrangement links TRBV2 to TRBJ2-1, with D hard to call. This CDR3 is built from 13 residues. The ends were cut back, 1 base at V and 4 bases at J, with 5 bases in the middle. CDR1 is SNHLY, CDR2 FYNNEI, per germline. CDR3 residues: CASSEVRYNEQFF. The CDR3 nucleotides read TGTGCCAGCAGTGAAGTTAGATACAATGAGCAGTTCTTC.

At least ten counts were recorded for this clonotype. The chain employs TRBV29-1 and TRBJ2-1; the match to TRBD1 covers 7 bases. Germline V gene lookup returns CDR1 SQVTM and CDR2 ANQGSEA. CDR3 length: 15 amino acids. V gave up 0 bases and J gave up 7 bases; unmatched junction bases: 9. DNA for the CDR3: TGCAGCGTTGAAGATCGACGGGCAGGGGGAAATGAGCAGTTCTTC. This gives the protein CSVEDRRAGGNEQFF.

The chain carries TRBV5-1 and TRBJ2-3; D gene unclear. Trimming left V 4 bases short and J 4 bases short, with 19 bases between. Looked up from germline, CDR1 is SGHRS and CDR2 is YFSETQ. This CDR3 comprises 16 residues. CDR3 bases: TGCGCCAGCAGCCCTGGTGACGTTCCGACGGCAGATACGCAGTATTTT. Its translation is CASSPGDVPTADTQYF.

This clonotype was detected only a few times. This chain connects TRBV28 to TRBJ2-7, with 7 bases that match TRBD1. With 5 bases clipped from V and 4 bases from J, the junction kept 5 bases outside the gene matches. Germline lookup yields CDR1 MDHEN and CDR2 SYDVKM. The CDR3 consists of 13 residues. This CDR3 reads CASSPTGKYEQYF. The DNA of the CDR3 is TGTGCCAGCAGTCCGACAGGGAAATACGAGCAGTACTTC. Looking up the rest from reference TRBV28 and TRBJ2-7 gives the full variable domain: DVKVTQSSRYLVKRTGEKVFLECVQDMDHENMFWYRQDPGLGLRLIYFSYDVKMKEKGDIPEGYSVSREKKERFSLILESASTNQTSMYLCASSPTGKYEQYFGPGTRLTVT.

The V gene is TRBV14, the J gene TRBJ2-5, with 15 bases lining up with TRBD2. The end of the DNA aligns better with TRBJ2-7, so the J call may be wrong. CDR1 is SGHDN and CDR2 is FVKESK in the germline V gene. The CDR3 extends over 16 amino acids. The CDR3 nucleotides are TGTGCCAGCAGCCAGCCGGGACTAGCGGGAGGTTACGAGCAGTACTTC. This codes for CASSQPGLAGGYEQYF.

This clonotype occurred a few times. The rearrangement joins TRBV18 to TRBJ2-1; TRBD2 aligns across 8 bases. J gave up 7 bases and V 3 bases, and 11 bases lay outside the gene matches. The V gene's germline CDR1 is KGHSH and CDR2 LQKENI. This CDR3 is 16 amino acids long. CDR3 protein: CASSPLGLAGGNEQFF. DNA for the CDR3: TGTGCCAGCTCACCTCTAGGACTAGCCGGAGGGAATGAGCAGTTCTTC.

This clonotype has only a few counts. The chain recombines TRBV5-1 with TRBJ1-2; TRBD1 matches 8 bases. V lost 4 bases and J lost 7; bases outside the gene matches: 3. CDR1 and CDR2 from the germline V gene are SGHRS and YFSETQ. The CDR3 is 12 amino acids. CDR3: CASSGDRPGYTF. CDR3 in DNA: TGCGCCAGCAGCGGGGACAGGCCTGGCTACACCTTC.

This clonotype occurred a few times. V and J are TRBV5-1 and TRBJ1-1, with a tentative D call TRBD1 (5 bases). CDR1 SGHRS and CDR2 YFSETQ come from the germline V gene. The CDR3 sequence is 17 residues long. V lost 4 bases, J lost 3 bases, and 22 bases lay in between. The chain's CDR3 is CASSRGEPFRDHTEAFF. The CDR3 nucleotides read TGCGCCAGCAGCCGAGGCGAACCCTTCAGGGATCACACTGAAGCTTTCTTT.

J is TRBJ2-5 and V is TRBV11-2; D is uncertain. V shed 2 bases and J shed 5 bases, with 12 bases lying between them. The CDR3 extends over 14 amino acids. Germline V gene lookup returns CDR1 SGHAT and CDR2 FQNNGV. CDR3 region: CASSLSHLRETQYF. In DNA form, the CDR3 reads TGTGCCAGCAGCTTATCTCACCTTAGGGAGACCCAGTACTTC. Full variable domain (outside the CDR3, taken from reference TRBV11-2 and TRBJ2-5): EAGVAQSPRYKIIEKRQSVAFWCNPISGHATLYWYQQILGQGPKLLIQFQNNGVVDDSQLPKDRFSAERLKGVDSTLKIQPAKLEDSAVYLCASSLSHLRETQYFGPGTRLLVL.

This clonotype was seen only once. This chain joins TRBV12-3 or TRBV12-4 and TRBJ2-7; a possible D gene is TRBD1 (5 bases). The closer fit of TRBJ2-5 to the DNA end suggests the J call may be wrong. The CDR3 is made up of 12 amino acids. The CDR3 nucleotides are TGTGCCAGCAGAGGGGATGTGGAGACCCAGTACTTC. Its protein is CASRGDVETQYF.

This sequence joins TRBV4-1 and TRBJ2-2; D uncertain. V was clipped by 0 bases and J by 7 bases, with 9 bases between them. The CDR3 contains 14 residues. Germline CDR1 is MGHRA and CDR2 is YSYEKL. The CDR3 DNA reads as TGCGCCAGCAGCCAAGATTTTGGGGTCGGGGAGCTGTTTTTT. It encodes CASSQDFGVGELFF.

V usage is TRBV7-8 and J usage is TRBJ2-1; D possibly uses TRBD1 or TRBD2 (6 bases each). The ends were cut back, 2 bases at V and 4 bases at J, with 15 bases in the middle. Germline V CDR1 and CDR2: SGHVS, FQNEAQ. CDR3 length equals 16 residues. CDR3 protein: CASSLFSGQKYNEQFF. The CDR3 bases are TGTGCCAGCAGCTTATTTAGCGGACAGAAATACAATGAGCAGTTCTTC.